This T cell receptor beta chain came from a study of tumor and adjacent non-tumor tissue in lung cancer. Across the study: Stage I to III disease affected ten to eleven men and a handful of women aged roughly 31 to 76.

The template was RNA from unsorted bulk tissue. Germline assignment: CDR1 LGHNA and CDR2 YNFKEQ. The CDR3 sequence is 13 residues long. On this clonotype itself: What it binds is unknown. One end of the junction fails to match germline, which may point to a read error.

TCRbeta libraries were built with three rounds of nested PCR, modified from ARM-PCR. TCRdb fed the multiplex PCR reads into MiXCR, producing one record per CDR3 protein. The sample lists tens of thousands of distinct CDR3 sequences; just under 60% were seen once. Study-wide results and caveats: Compared with tumor, normal lung showed significantly lower TCR diversity.

The clonotype was recovered from a man aged 50-60 years with non-small cell lung cancer. Sequenced sample: lung tumor tissue. V is TRBV4-2 and J is TRBJ2-3, with D possibly being TRBD2 (6 bases). The CDR3: CASGTAFTDTRYF. CDR3 DNA: TGTGCCAGCGGGACTGCCTTCACAGATACGCGGTATTTT.